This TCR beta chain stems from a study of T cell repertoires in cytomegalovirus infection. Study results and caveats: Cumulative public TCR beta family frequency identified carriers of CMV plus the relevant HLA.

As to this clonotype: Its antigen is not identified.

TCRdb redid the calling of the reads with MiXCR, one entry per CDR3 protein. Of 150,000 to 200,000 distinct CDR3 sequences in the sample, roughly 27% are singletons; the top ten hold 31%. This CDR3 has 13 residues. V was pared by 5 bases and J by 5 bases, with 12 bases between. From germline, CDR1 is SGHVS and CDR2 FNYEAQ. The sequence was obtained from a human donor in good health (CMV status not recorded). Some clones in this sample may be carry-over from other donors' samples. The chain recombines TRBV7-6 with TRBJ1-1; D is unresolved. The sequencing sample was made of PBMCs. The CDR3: CASSPTPETEAFF. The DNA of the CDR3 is TGTGCCAGCAGCCCTACGCCAGAGACTGAAGCTTTCTTT.